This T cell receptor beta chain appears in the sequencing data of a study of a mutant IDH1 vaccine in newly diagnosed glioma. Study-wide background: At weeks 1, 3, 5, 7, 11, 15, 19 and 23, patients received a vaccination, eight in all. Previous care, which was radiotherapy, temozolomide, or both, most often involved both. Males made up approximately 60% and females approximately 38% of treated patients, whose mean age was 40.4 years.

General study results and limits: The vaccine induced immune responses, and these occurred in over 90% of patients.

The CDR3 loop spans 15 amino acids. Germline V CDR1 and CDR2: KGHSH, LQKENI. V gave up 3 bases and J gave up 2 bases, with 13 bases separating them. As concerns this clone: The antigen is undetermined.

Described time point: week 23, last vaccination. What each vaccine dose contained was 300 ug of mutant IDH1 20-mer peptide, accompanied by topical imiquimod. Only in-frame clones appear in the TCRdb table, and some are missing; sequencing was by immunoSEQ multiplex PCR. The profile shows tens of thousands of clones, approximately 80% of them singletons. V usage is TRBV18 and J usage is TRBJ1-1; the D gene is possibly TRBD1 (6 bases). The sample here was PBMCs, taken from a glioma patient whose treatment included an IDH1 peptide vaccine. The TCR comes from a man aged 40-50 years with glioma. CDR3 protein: CASSPSGTPNTEAFF. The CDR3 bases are TGTGCCAGCTCACCGTCCGGGACACCTAACACTGAAGCTTTCTTT.